These 25 T cell receptor beta chains were sequenced from one sample in a study of shared clonotypes between healthy human individuals. Profiling relied on immunoSEQ multiplex PCR, and the TCRdb table lists in-frame clones only, not all of them. Found here are 1,500,000 or so clones, approximately 96% of them singletons; the top ten hold roughly 1.2%. Sequenced: naive CD4+ T cells sorted from blood. Regarding subset: CD45RA+ positively selected. Source of these receptors: a man aged 30 to 45 in good health.

This rearrangement joins TRBV28 to TRBJ2-2, with unresolved D. V was pared by 2 bases and J by 0 bases, with 13 bases between. Germline-derived CDR1 and CDR2 are MDHEN and SYDVKM. CDR3 length: 17 residues. The CDR3 is CASSLLTEPANTGELFF. For the CDR3, the DNA is TGTGCCAGCAGTTTACTTACGGAGCCCGCGAACACCGGGGAGCTGTTTTTT.

The chain recombines TRBV28 with TRBJ1-1; D gene uncertain. The CDR3 is made up of 15 amino acids. Per the germline V gene, CDR1 is MDHEN and CDR2 is SYDVKM. Trimming shortened V by 3 bases and J by 4 bases, and 15 bases separated the two germline ends. The CDR3 loop reads CASSLAVGIGTEAFF. CDR3 nucleotides: TGTGCCAGCAGTTTGGCGGTAGGGATTGGCACTGAAGCTTTCTTT.

This chain connects TRBV9 to TRBJ2-3, with D possibly being TRBD1 or TRBD2 (7 bases each). Germline V lookup: CDR1 SGDLS, CDR2 YYNGEE. V lost 0 bases, J lost 2 bases, and 16 bases lay in between. This CDR3 is 17 amino acids long. The CDR3 loop reads CASSVERGLAVTDTQYF. The DNA of the CDR3 is TGTGCCAGCAGCGTAGAAAGGGGGCTAGCGGTCACAGATACGCAGTATTTT.

The CDR3 region has the DNA TGCGCCAGCAGCTTAGGGATAGCCGACACCGGGGAGCTGTTTTTT. This codes for CASSLGIADTGELFF. The J gene is TRBJ2-2, the V gene TRBV5-1; D unresolved. CDR1 and CDR2 from the germline V gene are SGHRS and YFSETQ. Trimming stripped 2 bases from V and 3 bases from J, with 11 bases between. CDR3 length: 15 amino acids.

V is TRBV7-2 and J is TRBJ2-3, with TRBD2 as a possible D gene (5 bases). The germline CDR1 and CDR2 sequences are SGHTA and FQGNSA. V was trimmed by 5 bases and J by 1 base, leaving 10 bases between them. The CDR3 sequence is 14 residues long. CDR3 DNA: TGTGCCAGCAGCGAGGAGAGGGGCACAGATACGCAGTATTTT. Encoded protein: CASSEERGTDTQYF.

J is TRBJ2-5 and V is TRBV15, with 7 bases lining up with TRBD1. V lost 8 bases and J lost 5; bases outside the gene matches: 5. Germline V lookup: CDR1 LNHNV, CDR2 YYDKDF (reference sequence). The CDR3 runs to 12 residues. In DNA, the CDR3 is TGTGCCACCGCTAGGGGGCGGGAGACCCAGTACTTC. Its protein is CATARGRETQYF.

This chain connects TRBV19 to TRBJ1-1; a possible D gene is TRBD1 (5 bases). Between the trimmed V and J ends, which lost 6 bases and 4 bases, there was a span of 12 bases. Germline CDR1 LNHDA, CDR2 SQIVND (reference sequence). The CDR3 loop spans 13 amino acids. CDR3 loop: CASSPRGVTEAFF. The CDR3 nucleotides read TGTGCCAGTAGCCCTCGAGGGGTCACTGAAGCTTTCTTT.

V usage is TRBV7-2 and J usage is TRBJ2-4; D gene uncertain. The CDR3 covers 11 residues. Germline V gives CDR1 SGHTA, CDR2 FQGNSA. V gave up 6 bases and J gave up 1 base, with 1 base separating them. CDR3 sequence reads: CASSAKNIQYF. The DNA for the CDR3 is TGTGCCAGCAGTGCCAAAAACATTCAGTACTTC.

For the CDR3, the DNA is TGCAGCGCTGGACAGGGGTTCACTGAAGCTTTCTTT. Amino acids: CSAGQGFTEAFF. The V and J genes are TRBV29-1 and TRBJ1-1; 9 bases are a match to TRBD1. Germline V gene sequence: CDR1 SQVTM, CDR2 ANQGSEA. CDR3 length: 12 amino acids. J lost 4 bases, V lost 7 bases, and 4 bases had no gene match.

V and J are TRBV20-1 and TRBJ2-1; D uncertain. With 1 base removed from V and 9 bases from J, the gap between germline ends came to 7 bases. The CDR3 covers 11 residues. Germline CDR1 DFQATT, CDR2 SNEGSKA (reference sequence). The CDR3 here is CSARGVGEQFF. The CDR3 DNA is TGCAGTGCTAGAGGGGTCGGTGAGCAGTTCTTC.

The chain recombines TRBV7-9 with TRBJ1-2, with 7 positions matching TRBD1. The CDR3 has 13 amino acids. From germline, CDR1 is SEHNR and CDR2 FQNEAQ (reference sequence). The J segment lost 8 bases and the V segment lost 3 bases, leaving 6 bases of the junction unmatched. CDR3 sequence reads: CASSLRTGRGYTF. Here the CDR3 DNA reads TGTGCCAGCAGCTTGCGGACAGGCCGGGGCTACACCTTC.

CDR3 in amino acids: CSVGYRGLAYEQYF. CDR3 nucleotide sequence: TGCAGCGTTGGTTACAGGGGGCTAGCCTACGAGCAGTACTTC. The chain uses TRBV29-1 and TRBJ2-7, with 9 bases fitting TRBD1. Germline V gene data show CDR1 as SQVTM and CDR2 as ANQGSEA. This CDR3 is 14 amino acids long. Trimming took 4 bases from V and 2 from J; bases not matched to a gene: 6.

Note on this clone: This sample includes further DNA sequences coding for the same CDR3. The chain has TRBV5-1 and TRBJ2-3; D is possibly TRBD1 (6 bases). V shed 2 bases and J shed 0 bases, with 10 bases lying between them. Germline lookup yields CDR1 SGHRS and CDR2 YFSETQ. CDR3 length: 15 residues. CDR3 region: CASSLGGPSTDTQYF. In DNA, the CDR3 is TGCGCCAGCAGCTTAGGGGGACCTAGCACAGATACGCAGTATTTT.

This rearrangement joins TRBV9 to TRBJ2-1; D possibly corresponds to TRBD2 (5 bases). The V and J ends lost 5 bases and 4 bases respectively, with 19 bases between them. The CDR3 contains 16 residues. Germline V gene lookup returns CDR1 SGDLS and CDR2 YYNGEE. CDR3 region: CASSYTASGGYNEQFF. The CDR3, as DNA: TGTGCCAGCAGTTATACGGCGAGCGGAGGATACAATGAGCAGTTCTTC.

V and J are TRBV14 and TRBJ2-7, with 9 nucleotides matching TRBD1. Per germline, CDR1 SGHDN and CDR2 FVKESK. J gave up 7 bases and V 0 bases, and 13 bases lay outside the gene matches. The CDR3 extends over 17 amino acids. The CDR3 nucleotides read TGTGCCAGCAGCCAAGATCTTCAGGGACAGGGAAAGGGGGAGCAGTACTTC. This codes for CASSQDLQGQGKGEQYF. Full variable domain (remainder filled in from reference TRBV14 and TRBJ2-7): EAGVTQFPSHSVIEKGQTVTLRCDPISGHDNLYWYRRVMGKEIKFLLHFVKESKQDESGMPNNRFLAERTGGTYSTLKVQPAELEDSGVYFCASSQDLQGQGKGEQYFGPGTRLTVT.

The chain couples TRBV5-1 to TRBJ2-2; D tentatively fits TRBD1 or TRBD2 (5 bases each). Germline lookup yields CDR1 SGHRS and CDR2 YFSETQ. CDR3 length: 16 amino acids. V gave up 2 bases and J gave up 2 bases, with 13 bases separating them. CDR3 residues: CASSFAGTSNTGELFF. The CDR3 coding sequence is TGCGCCAGCAGCTTTGCCGGGACCAGCAACACCGGGGAGCTGTTTTTT.

The V call is TRBV29-1, the J call TRBJ2-5; 7 bases align to TRBD2. The CDR3 consists of 14 residues. CDR1 and CDR2 from the germline V gene are SQVTM and ANQGSEA. V was clipped by 7 bases and J by 5 bases; unmatched bases: 13. CDR3 sequence: CSGSGLGAFETQYF. CDR3 DNA sequence: TGCAGCGGGAGTGGACTAGGGGCATTTGAGACCCAGTACTTC.

With respect to this clone: The same CDR3 is also encoded by other DNA sequences in this sample. The rearrangement links TRBV29-1 to TRBJ1-1; D unclear. Deletions cut 4 bases from V and 0 bases from J, with 9 bases between. Germline CDR1 SQVTM, CDR2 ANQGSEA. The CDR3 length is 13 residues. CDR3 loop: CSVAGLMNTEAFF. DNA of the CDR3: TGCAGCGTTGCAGGATTAATGAACACTGAAGCTTTCTTT.

This clone has a single count. This rearrangement joins TRBV4-3 to TRBJ2-7, with D possibly matching TRBD1 (5 bases). Trimming took off 0 bases at V and 2 bases at J, with 14 bases between the two ends. The CDR3 has 16 amino acids. Germline lookup yields CDR1 LGHNA and CDR2 YSLEER. CDR3 in DNA: TGCGCCAGCAGCCAAGATTGGATGGGGCCGACCTACGAGCAGTACTTC. Translation: CASSQDWMGPTYEQYF.

V is TRBV15 and J is TRBJ2-3; 7 positions match TRBD1. The germline V gene has CDR1 LNHNV and CDR2 YYDKDF (reference sequence). V lost 5 bases, J lost 4 bases, and 3 bases stayed unmatched. This CDR3 spans 13 amino acids. The CDR3 protein is CATSGQAADTQYF. In nucleotides, the CDR3 is TGTGCCACCAGCGGACAGGCCGCAGATACGCAGTATTTT.

The rearrangement links TRBV2 to TRBJ1-3; D unresolved. The V gene lost 5 bases and the J gene lost 0 bases, with 8 bases spanning the gap. The CDR3 has 14 residues. Looked up from germline, CDR1 is SNHLY and CDR2 is FYNNEI. CDR3 nucleotides: TGTGCCAGCAGTCCGAGAGACTCTGGAAACACCATATATTTT. Translation gives CASSPRDSGNTIYF.

The CDR3, as DNA: TGCGCCAGCAGCTTGGACAGGTTCACAGATACGCAGTATTTT. Its protein product is CASSLDRFTDTQYF. The chain combines TRBV5-1 with TRBJ2-3, with D perhaps TRBD1 (5 bases). Trimming pared 0 bases from V and 2 bases from J, leaving 7 bases between. The V gene's germline CDR1 is SGHRS and CDR2 YFSETQ. The CDR3 extends over 14 amino acids.

The V and J genes are TRBV5-1 and TRBJ2-7, with D possibly being TRBD2 (5 bases). V was trimmed by 4 bases and J by 3 bases, leaving 17 bases between them. The CDR3 runs 15 residues. CDR1 is SGHRS, CDR2 YFSETQ, per germline. CDR3 residues: CASSPPTRGNYEQYF. In nucleotides, the CDR3 is TGCGCCAGCAGCCCTCCGACACGGGGAAACTACGAGCAGTACTTC. The full variable domain, with the rest looked up from reference TRBV5-1 and TRBJ2-7, is KAGVTQTPRYLIKTRGQQVTLSCSPISGHRSVSWYQQTPGQGLQFLFEYFSETQRNKGNFPGRFSGRQFSNSRSEMNVSTLELGDSALYLCASSPPTRGNYEQYFGPGTRLTVT.

This clone was seen once. The J gene is TRBJ2-6, the V gene TRBV28; 11 bases are shared with TRBD2. V lost 5 bases to trimming and J lost 2 bases; unmatched junction nucleotides: 14. CDR1 and CDR2 from the germline V gene are MDHEN and SYDVKM. The CDR3 runs 20 residues. This chain's CDR3 is CASSASPSSGRFTGANVLTF. The CDR3 nucleotides are TGTGCCAGCAGTGCCTCTCCCTCTAGCGGGAGGTTCACTGGGGCCAACGTCCTGACTTTC. Combining the CDR3 with reference TRBV28 and TRBJ2-6 gives the whole variable domain DVKVTQSSRYLVKRTGEKVFLECVQDMDHENMFWYRQDPGLGLRLIYFSYDVKMKEKGDIPEGYSVSREKKERFSLILESASTNQTSMYLCASSASPSSGRFTGANVLTFGAGSRLTVL.

This clone was observed once. The chain couples TRBV5-6 to TRBJ2-6; a weak D match, TRBD2 (6 bases). V was clipped by 7 bases and J by 1 base, with 18 bases between them. Germline V gives CDR1 SGHDT, CDR2 YYEEEE. This CDR3 spans 17 amino acids. The CDR3 loop reads CASSRGWDPSGANVLTF. CDR3 in DNA: TGTGCCAGCTCCCGGGGGTGGGACCCTTCTGGGGCCAACGTCCTGACTTTC.